This T cell receptor beta chain was found in a study of blood T cell repertoires in COVID-19 (dated by TCRdb to 2020 to 2021). Describing the broader study: The collaborator samples originated in the United States, Italy and Spain and spanned the acute and convalescent phases of COVID-19. The prospective study material was composed of cDNA or gDNA derived from T cells, B-cell-depleted T cells, or PBMCs. The dataset comprised deeply sampled blood TCRbeta repertoires from subjects exposed to, actively infected with, or recovered from COVID-19. The repertoires were released in a freely available public database intended as a resource for research on the immune response to SARS-CoV-2. The samples were drawn from the first 160 participants of the ongoing ImmuneRACE study and from about 1,200 subjects provided by 6 global collaborators. A de-identified subject ID, COVID-19 status, age in years and sex were almost always included in the sample metadata. Where available, HLA class I and class II types were obtained from metadata supplied by the sample provider rather than from assay-based typing.

Notes on this clone: It has no known antigen specificity. Base qualities were left out, and no much larger clone turns up one base away.

What the authors observed across the whole study: The amount of clinical and demographic metadata varied by source and participant and was provided uncurated.

Via the germline V gene, CDR1 is KGHSH and CDR2 LQKENI. The CDR3 runs 15 residues from the cysteine to the phenylalanine. The entry retains the CDR3 DNA only, 45 bases that are in frame from base 1. V is cut by 5 bases and J by 8 bases, and the space between the germline ends is 18 bases. Collaborating institutions collected whole blood in K2EDTA tubes following their own protocols. For TCRbeta analysis, collaborators shipped samples as frozen whole blood, isolated PBMCs, or DNA extracted from either of those sample types. TCRbeta CDR3 regions were amplified from genomic DNA by means of the immunoSEQ Assay, a bias-controlled multiplex PCR. From the authors' description of their analysis: Within the assay, amplification of reference gene primers was used to estimate how many nucleated cells each sample contained. To quantify the absolute abundance of each unique TCRbeta CDR3 rearrangement, sequence reads were collapsed and filtered. For each sample, productive Simpson clonality was calculated by taking the square root of Simpson's diversity index across productive rearrangements. Entries here come from immuneACCESS through TCRdb and include only in-frame sequences with V and J called. Some clones fail to appear in such tables; in the studies checked, an unresolved V gene covers under half of the shortfall, and the cause of the remainder is unknown. That table furnishes V, J and clone size, whereas the DNA furnished D and trimming. Within this sample are hundreds of thousands of clones, with around 90% of them counted one time only. The ten largest clones capture approximately 1.2% of the sample.

The rearrangement joined TRBV18 to TRBJ2-2; tentative D gene TRBD2, with 6 bases matching. The receptor's source is a man aged 35 to 55 with acute or convalescent COVID-19. Sequencing was done on a sample of peripheral blood. CDR3 sequence: CASSSAGNHRGELFF. At the DNA level, the sequence is TGTGCCAGCTCATCGGCGGGGAACCACCGAGGGGAGCTGTTTTTT.